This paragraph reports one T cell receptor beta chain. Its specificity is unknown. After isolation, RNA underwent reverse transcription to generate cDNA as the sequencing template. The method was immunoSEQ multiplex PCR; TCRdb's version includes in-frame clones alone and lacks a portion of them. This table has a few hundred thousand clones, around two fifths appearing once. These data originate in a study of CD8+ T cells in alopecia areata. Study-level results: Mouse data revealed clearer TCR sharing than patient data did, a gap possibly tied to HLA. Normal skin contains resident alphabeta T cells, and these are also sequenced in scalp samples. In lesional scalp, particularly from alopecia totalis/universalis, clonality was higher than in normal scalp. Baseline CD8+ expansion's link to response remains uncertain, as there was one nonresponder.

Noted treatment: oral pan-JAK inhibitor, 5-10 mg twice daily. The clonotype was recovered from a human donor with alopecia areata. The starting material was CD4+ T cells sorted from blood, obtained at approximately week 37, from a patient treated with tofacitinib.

Here the CDR3 DNA reads TGTGCCAGCAGCCCAACCACAGGGGGCTGGCAGCCCCAGCATTTT. This sequence encodes CASSPTTGGWQPQHF. The chain links TRBV7-8 to TRBJ1-5, with 9 bases fitting TRBD1. The CDR3 loop spans 15 amino acids. J lost 7 bases, V lost 5 bases, and 9 bases had no gene match. Germline V gene sequence: CDR1 SGHVS, CDR2 FQNEAQ.